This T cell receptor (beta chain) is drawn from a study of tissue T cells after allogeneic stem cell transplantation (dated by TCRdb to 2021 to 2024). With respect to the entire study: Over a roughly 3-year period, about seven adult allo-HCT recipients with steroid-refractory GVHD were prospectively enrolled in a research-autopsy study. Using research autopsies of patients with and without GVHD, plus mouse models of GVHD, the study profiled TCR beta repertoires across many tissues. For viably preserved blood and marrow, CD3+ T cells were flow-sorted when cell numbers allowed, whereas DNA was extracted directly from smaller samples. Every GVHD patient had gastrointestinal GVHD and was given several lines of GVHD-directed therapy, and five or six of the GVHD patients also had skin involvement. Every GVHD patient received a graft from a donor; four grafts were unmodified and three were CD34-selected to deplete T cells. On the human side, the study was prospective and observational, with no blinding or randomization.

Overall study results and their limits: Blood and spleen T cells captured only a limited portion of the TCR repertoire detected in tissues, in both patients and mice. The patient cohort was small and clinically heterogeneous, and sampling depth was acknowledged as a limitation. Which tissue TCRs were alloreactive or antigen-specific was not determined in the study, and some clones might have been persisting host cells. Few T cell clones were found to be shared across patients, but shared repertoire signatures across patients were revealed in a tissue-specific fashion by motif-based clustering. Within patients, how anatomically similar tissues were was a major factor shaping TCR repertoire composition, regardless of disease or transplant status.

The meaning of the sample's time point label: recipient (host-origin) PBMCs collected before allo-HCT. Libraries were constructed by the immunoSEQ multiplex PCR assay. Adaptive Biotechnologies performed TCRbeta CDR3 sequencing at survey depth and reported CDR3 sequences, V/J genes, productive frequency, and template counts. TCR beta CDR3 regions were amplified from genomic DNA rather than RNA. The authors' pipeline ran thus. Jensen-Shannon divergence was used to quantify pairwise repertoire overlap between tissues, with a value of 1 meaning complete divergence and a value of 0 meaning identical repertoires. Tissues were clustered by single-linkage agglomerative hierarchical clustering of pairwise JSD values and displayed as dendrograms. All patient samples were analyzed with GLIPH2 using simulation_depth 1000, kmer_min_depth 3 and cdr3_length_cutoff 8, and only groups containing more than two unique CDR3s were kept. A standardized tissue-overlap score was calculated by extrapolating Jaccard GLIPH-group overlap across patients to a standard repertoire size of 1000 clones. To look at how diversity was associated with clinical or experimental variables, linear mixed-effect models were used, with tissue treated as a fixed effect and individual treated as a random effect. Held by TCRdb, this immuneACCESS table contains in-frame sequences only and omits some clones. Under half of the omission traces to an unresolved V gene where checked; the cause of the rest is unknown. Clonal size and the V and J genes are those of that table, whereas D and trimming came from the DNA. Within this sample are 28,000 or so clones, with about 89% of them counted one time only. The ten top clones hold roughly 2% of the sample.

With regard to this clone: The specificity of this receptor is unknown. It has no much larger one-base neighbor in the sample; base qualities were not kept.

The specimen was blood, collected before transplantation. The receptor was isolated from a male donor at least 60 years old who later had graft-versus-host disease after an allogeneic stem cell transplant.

CDR3 protein: CASSFTSDQETQYF. The DNA sequence is as follows: TGCGCCAGCAGCTTCACGTCCGACCAAGAGACCCAGTACTTC. The chain is assembled from TRBV5-1 and TRBJ2-5; the D gene cannot be resolved reliably. V was cut back by 2 bases and J by 0 bases, leaving a gap of 8 bases between them. Its CDR3 holds 14 amino acids, cysteine through phenylalanine. The only DNA kept is the CDR3, 42 bases in frame from the first base. CDR1 and CDR2 are drawn from the germline V gene: SGHRS, YFSETQ.